The subject of this entry is one T cell receptor (beta chain). Its antigen remains unknown. The CDR3 contains 14 residues. V shed 3 bases and J 8 bases; nucleotides not matched to a gene: 8. Germline V gene lookup returns CDR1 SGHDT and CDR2 YYEEEE. These data originate in a study of post-analysis software for immune sequencing data. Findings and limits, study-wide: Among roughly five TRBV segments more frequent in patients than controls were TRBV5-6, TRBV5-1 and TRBV20-1. People with multiple sclerosis had a significantly lower normalized Chao1 diversity than controls did. Strong co-clustering by F measure linked samples that shared a preparation batch.

Researchers reported that TCR beta cDNA libraries carried unique molecular identifiers. TCRdb called the PCR reads again in MiXCR, with one record for every CDR3 protein. Among roughly 600,000 distinct CDR3 sequences listed, 40% to 50% were seen once. This receptor was obtained from a girl under 18 with multiple sclerosis. Input material: blood. V and J are TRBV5-6 and TRBJ1-2, with 9 nucleotides matching TRBD1. The CDR3 here is CASSWTGAGNGYTF. CDR3 bases: TGTGCCAGCAGCTGGACAGGGGCGGGAAACGGCTACACCTTC.